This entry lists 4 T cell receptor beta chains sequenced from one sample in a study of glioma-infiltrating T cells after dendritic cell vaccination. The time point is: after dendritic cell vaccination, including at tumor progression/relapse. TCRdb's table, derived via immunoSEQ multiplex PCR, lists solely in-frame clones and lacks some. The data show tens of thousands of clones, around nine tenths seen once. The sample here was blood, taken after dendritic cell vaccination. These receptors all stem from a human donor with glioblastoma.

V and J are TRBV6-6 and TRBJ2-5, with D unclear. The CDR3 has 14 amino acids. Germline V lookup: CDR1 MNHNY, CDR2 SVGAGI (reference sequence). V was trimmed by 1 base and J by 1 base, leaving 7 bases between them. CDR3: CASSYFASQETQYF. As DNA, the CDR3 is TGTGCCAGCAGTTACTTCGCTAGCCAAGAGACCCAGTACTTC.

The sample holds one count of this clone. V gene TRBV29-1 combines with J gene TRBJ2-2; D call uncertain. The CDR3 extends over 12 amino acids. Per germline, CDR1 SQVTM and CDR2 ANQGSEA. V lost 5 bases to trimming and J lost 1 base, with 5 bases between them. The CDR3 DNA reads TGCAGCGTTTATTGGAACACCGGGGAGCTGTTTTTT. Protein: CSVYWNTGELFF.

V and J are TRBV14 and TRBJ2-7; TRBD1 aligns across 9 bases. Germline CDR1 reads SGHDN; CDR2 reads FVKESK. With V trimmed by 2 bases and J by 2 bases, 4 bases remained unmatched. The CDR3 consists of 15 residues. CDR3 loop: CASSQWTGATYEQYF. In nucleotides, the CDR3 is TGTGCCAGCAGCCAATGGACAGGGGCCACCTACGAGCAGTACTTC.

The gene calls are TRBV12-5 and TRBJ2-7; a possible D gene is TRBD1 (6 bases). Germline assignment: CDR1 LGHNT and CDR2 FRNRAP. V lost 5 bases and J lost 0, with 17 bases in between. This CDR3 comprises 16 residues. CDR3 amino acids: CASGPRTAKSSYEQYF. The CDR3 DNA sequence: TGTGCTAGTGGTCCACGGACAGCCAAAAGCTCCTACGAGCAGTACTTC.